This T cell receptor beta chain was captured by sequencing in a study of cytomegalovirus exposure and HLA in healthy donors. This clone has only one observation. This CDR3 spans 17 amino acids. Unmatched junction bases numbered 13, after V lost 6 bases and J lost 3 bases. CDR1 and CDR2 from the germline V gene are MDHEN and SYDVKM. Method: immunoSEQ multiplex PCR; TCRdb's copy keeps in-frame clones and lacks some. The table shows fewer than 130,000 clones, with around 87% occurring only once. The material sequenced was PBMCs. The chain employs TRBV28 and TRBJ1-5, with 8 bases aligning to TRBD1. The receptor's source is a woman in her twenties or thirties in good health and CMV-seropositive. The CDR3 sequence: CASRPTLGQAFNQPQHF. CDR3 coding DNA: TGTGCCAGCAGACCAACCCTGGGACAGGCTTTCAATCAGCCCCAGCATTTT.